The entry that follows covers one TCR beta chain sequence. This sample was included in a study of blood T cell repertoires in COVID-19. In the study overall: The origin of the acute and convalescent COVID-19 samples was the United States, Italy and Spain.

In germline, CDR1 is KGHSH, CDR2 LQKENI. The CDR3 is 18 residues long. V was cut by 2 bases and J by 4 bases, with 23 bases left in between. The authors' processing: Reference gene primer amplification gave estimated nucleated cell counts. This table comes from immunoSEQ multiplex PCR, and its TCRdb copy is limited to in-frame clones, with some not included. Clone size and the V and J calls come from that table; the DNA yielded D and trimming. This table holds 110,000 or so clones, about 88% found once. J is TRBJ2-5 and V is TRBV18; perhaps TRBD1 as D (6 bases). The receptor was derived from a woman aged 70 to 79 who had recovered from COVID-19. The specimen sequenced was peripheral blood. The CDR3, as DNA: TGTGCCAGCTCACCAGATGGCGGTACTGGACAGTGGGGAGAGACCCAGTACTTC. Translated, it gives CASSPDGGTGQWGETQYF.